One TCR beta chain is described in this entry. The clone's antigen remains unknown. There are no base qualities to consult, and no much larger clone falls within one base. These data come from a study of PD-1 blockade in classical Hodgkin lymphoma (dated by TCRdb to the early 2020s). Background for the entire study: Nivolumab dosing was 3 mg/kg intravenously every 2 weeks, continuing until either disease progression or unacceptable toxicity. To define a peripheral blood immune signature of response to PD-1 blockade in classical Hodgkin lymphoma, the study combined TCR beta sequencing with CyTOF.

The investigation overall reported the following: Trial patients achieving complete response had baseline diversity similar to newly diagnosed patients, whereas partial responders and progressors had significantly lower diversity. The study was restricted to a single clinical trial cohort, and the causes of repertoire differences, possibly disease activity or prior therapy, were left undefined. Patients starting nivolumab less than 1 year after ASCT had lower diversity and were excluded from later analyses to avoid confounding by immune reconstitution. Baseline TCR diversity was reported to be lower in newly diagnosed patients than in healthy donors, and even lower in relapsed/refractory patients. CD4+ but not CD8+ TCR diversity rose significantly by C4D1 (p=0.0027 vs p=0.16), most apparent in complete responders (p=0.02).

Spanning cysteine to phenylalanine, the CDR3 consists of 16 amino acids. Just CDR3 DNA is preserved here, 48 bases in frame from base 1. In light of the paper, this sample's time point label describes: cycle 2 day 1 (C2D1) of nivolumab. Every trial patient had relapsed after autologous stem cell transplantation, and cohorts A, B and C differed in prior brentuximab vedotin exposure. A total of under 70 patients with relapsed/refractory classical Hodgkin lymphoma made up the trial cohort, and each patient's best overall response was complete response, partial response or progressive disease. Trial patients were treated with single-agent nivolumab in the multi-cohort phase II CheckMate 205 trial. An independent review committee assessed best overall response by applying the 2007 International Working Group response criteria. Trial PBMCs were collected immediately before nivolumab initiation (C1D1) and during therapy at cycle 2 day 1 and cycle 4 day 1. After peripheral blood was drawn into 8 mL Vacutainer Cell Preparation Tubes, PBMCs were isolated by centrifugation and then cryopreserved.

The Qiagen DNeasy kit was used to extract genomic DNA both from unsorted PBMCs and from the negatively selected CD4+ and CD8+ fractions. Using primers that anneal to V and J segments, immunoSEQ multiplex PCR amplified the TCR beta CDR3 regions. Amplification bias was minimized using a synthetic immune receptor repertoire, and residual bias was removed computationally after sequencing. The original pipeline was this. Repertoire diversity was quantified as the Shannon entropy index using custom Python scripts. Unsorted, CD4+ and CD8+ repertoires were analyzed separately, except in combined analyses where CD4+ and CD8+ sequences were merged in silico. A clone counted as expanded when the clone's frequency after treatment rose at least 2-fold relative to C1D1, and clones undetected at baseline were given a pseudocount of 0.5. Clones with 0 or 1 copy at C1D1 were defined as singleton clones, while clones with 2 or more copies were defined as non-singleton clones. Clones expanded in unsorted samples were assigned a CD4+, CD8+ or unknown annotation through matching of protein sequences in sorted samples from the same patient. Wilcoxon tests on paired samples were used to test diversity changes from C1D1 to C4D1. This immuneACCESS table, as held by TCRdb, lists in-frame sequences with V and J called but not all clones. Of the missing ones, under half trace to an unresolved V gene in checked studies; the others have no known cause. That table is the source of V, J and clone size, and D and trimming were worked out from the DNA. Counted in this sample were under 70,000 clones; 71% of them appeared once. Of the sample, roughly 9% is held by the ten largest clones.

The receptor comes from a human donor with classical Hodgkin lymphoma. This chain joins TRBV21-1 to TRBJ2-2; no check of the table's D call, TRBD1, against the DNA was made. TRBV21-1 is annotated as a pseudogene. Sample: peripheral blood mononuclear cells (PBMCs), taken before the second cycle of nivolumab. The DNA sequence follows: TGTGCCAGCAGCAAAAAAGAGGGGACAGACACCGGGGAGCTGTTTTTT. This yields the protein CASSKKEGTDTGELFF.